The entry below describes one T cell receptor (beta chain). The data are from a study of OX40 agonist ivuxolimab in advanced cancers. Whole-study context: Past anti-PD-1, anti-PD-L1 or anti-CTLA-4 therapy was accepted, and 40% had received some.

Sequencing used immunoSEQ multiplex PCR; TCRdb keeps in-frame clones, though not all of them. The sample comprises fewer than 40,000 clones, around 85% of which are singletons, and about a tenth rests with the top ten. Sequenced here: CD4+ or CD8+ T cells sorted from blood, sampled in a trial of the OX40 agonist ivuxolimab. The origin of this receptor is an adult with an advanced solid tumor such as melanoma, head and neck, liver or kidney cancer.

CDR3: CASTPSTRIDTQYF. The CDR3 region has the DNA TGTGCCAGCACCCCCTCCACACGTATAGATACGCAGTATTTT. This chain connects TRBV25-1 to TRBJ2-3; D is uncertain. This CDR3 region has 14 residues. Germline V gene sequence: CDR1 MGHDK, CDR2 SYGVNS. V was shortened by 7 bases and J by 5 bases, with 16 bases between the two germline ends.